This TCR beta chain was observed in a study of Ad26.COV2.S vaccination and SARS-CoV-2 variants. Study overall: It was the COV1001 Ad26.COV2.S trial arm that included the donor. Whole-study findings and limits: Marked by substantial breadth, spike-specific CD8+ and CD4+ T cell responses were reportedly seen after vaccination. Total T cell responses, in the TCR breadth and depth analyses, may have been underestimated.

Treatment given: roughly 19 received Ad26.COV2.S at low or high dose, single or two shots; five or six received placebo; per-sample allocation not given. Samples came from day 63 after the first vaccine or placebo injection. This vaccine is an Ad26 vector that expresses the Wuhan-strain SARS-CoV-2 spike. The CDR3 runs to 15 residues. About this clone itself: The antigen remains undetermined.

This table comes from immunoSEQ multiplex PCR, and its TCRdb copy is limited to in-frame clones, with some not included. The sample includes around 400,000 clones, 83% of them seen just once. This clonotype originated in a person between 18 and 65 years old who received the Ad26.COV2.S COVID-19 vaccine or a placebo. Here the sequenced sample was peripheral blood, taken in a trial of Ad26.COV2.S vaccine versus placebo. The chain uses TRBV21-1 and TRBJ1-5. TRBV21-1 is deemed a pseudogene. DNA of the CDR3: TGTGCCAGCAGCACCCCTTCCGATAGCAATCAGCCCCAGCATTTT. Protein product: CASSTPSDSNQPQHF.